These 18 T cell receptor beta chains came from one sample sequenced in a study of T cell responses to AZD1222 COVID-19 vaccine. Data came from immunoSEQ multiplex PCR; TCRdb stores just in-frame clones and leaves some out. The sample lists about 76,000 clones, 90% occurring once. Specimen: peripheral blood, collected on day 0 of AZD1222 vaccination. These receptors were collected from an adult in good health.

This sequence joins TRBV3-1 (or the pseudogene TRBV3-2) and TRBJ1-4; D is unclear. V was pared by 0 bases and J by 4 bases, with 3 bases between. The CDR3 runs 13 residues. The V gene's germline CDR1 is LGHDT and CDR2 YNNKEL (reference sequence). As DNA, the CDR3 is TGTGCCAGCAGCCAAGAGGATAATGAAAAACTGTTTTTT. This translates into CASSQEDNEKLFF.

The CDR3: CASSLGLTSGEQFF. In DNA, the CDR3 is TGTGCCAGCAGCTTAGGGCTGACTAGCGGAGAGCAGTTCTTC. The V call is TRBV7-9, the J call TRBJ2-1, with TRBD2 matching over 9 bases. The CDR3 loop spans 14 amino acids. Germline CDR1 and CDR2: SEHNR and FQNEAQ (reference sequence). The V gene end was trimmed by 1 base and the J gene end by 10 bases; junction bases not matched to a gene: 5.

This chain links TRBV30 with TRBJ2-5; D remains ambiguous. V dropped 8 bases and J dropped 1 base, with 14 bases sitting between them. The CDR3 runs to 13 residues. From germline, CDR1 is GTSNPN and CDR2 SVGIG (reference sequence). Written as DNA, the CDR3 is TGTGCCCGCGGCTCCTCCTTCCAAGAGACCCAGTACTTC. Encoded protein: CARGSSFQETQYF.

The V and J genes are TRBV6-2 or TRBV6-3 and TRBJ1-1; D possibly corresponds to TRBD1 (5 bases). This CDR3 spans 18 amino acids. Germline lookup yields CDR1 MNHEY and CDR2 SVGEGT. Trimming stripped 0 bases from V and 4 bases from J, with 21 bases between. CDR3 in amino acids: CASSYSRKEALGATEAFF. CDR3 sequence (DNA): TGTGCCAGCAGTTACTCGAGAAAGGAAGCTTTAGGGGCCACTGAAGCTTTCTTT.

This chain connects TRBV30 to TRBJ2-7, with D possibly called TRBD1 or TRBD2 (5 bases each). V gave up 1 base and J gave up 0 bases, with 7 bases separating them. The CDR3 is 13 amino acids. Germline values: CDR1 GTSNPN, CDR2 SVGIG (reference sequence). The CDR3 loop is CAWSDGASYEQYF. CDR3 in DNA: TGTGCCTGGAGTGACGGGGCCTCCTACGAGCAGTACTTC. Filled out from reference TRBV30 and TRBJ2-7, the complete variable domain reads SQTIHQWPATLVQPVGSPLSLECTVEGTSNPNLYWYRQAAGRGLQLLFYSVGIGQISSEVPQNLSASRPQDRQFILSSKKLLLSDSGFYLCAWSDGASYEQYFGPGTRLTVT.

This clone was seen a few times. This chain uses TRBV11-3 with TRBJ1-1; D is possibly TRBD1 (5 bases). The V and J ends lost 7 bases and 4 bases respectively, with 16 bases between them. Per germline, CDR1 SGHNT and CDR2 YENEEA. The CDR3 extends over 14 amino acids. In DNA, the CDR3 is TGTGCCAGCACCAAGAGCGGGGGAAGCACTGAAGCTTTCTTT. Encoded protein: CASTKSGGSTEAFF. Together with reference TRBV11-3 and TRBJ1-1, the CDR3 gives the full variable domain: EAGVVQSPRYKIIEKKQPVAFWCNPISGHNTLYWYLQNLGQGPELLIRYENEEAVDDSQLPKDRFSAERLKGVDSTLKIQPAELGDSAVYLCASTKSGGSTEAFFGQGTRLTVV.

The chain employs TRBV18 and TRBJ1-1, with 8 bases lining up with TRBD1. CDR3 size: 14 residues. With V trimmed by 4 bases and J by 4 bases, 5 bases remained unmatched. CDR1 and CDR2 from the germline V gene are KGHSH and LQKENI. The CDR3 coding sequence is TGTGCCAGCTCACTAGGACAGGGCGGCACTGAAGCTTTCTTT. Its protein is CASSLGQGGTEAFF.

The chain has TRBV5-1 and TRBJ1-1; the D gene is possibly TRBD1 (5 bases). The V and J ends lost 0 bases and 4 bases respectively, with 10 bases between them. Germline lookup yields CDR1 SGHRS and CDR2 YFSETQ. The CDR3 has 14 residues. CDR3 amino acids: CASSLEGVSTEAFF. CDR3 DNA: TGCGCCAGCAGCTTGGAAGGGGTGTCCACTGAAGCTTTCTTT.

The CDR3 region is CASSLGPDYSNQPQHF. For the CDR3, the DNA is TGTGCCAGCAGCTTGGGCCCAGACTATAGCAATCAGCCCCAGCATTTT. This chain connects TRBV5-6 to TRBJ1-5; no firm D call. Trimming removed 0 bases from V and 0 bases from J, with 10 bases in between. The CDR3 extends over 16 amino acids. CDR1 SGHDT and CDR2 YYEEEE come from the germline V gene. Full variable domain (missing parts from reference TRBV5-6 and TRBJ1-5): DAGVTQSPTHLIKTRGQQVTLRCSPKSGHDTVSWYQQALGQGPQFIFQYYEEEERQRGNFPDRFSGHQFPNYSSELNVNALLLGDSALYLCASSLGPDYSNQPQHFGDGTRLSIL.

The CDR3: CASSPRDRDDEQYF. CDR3 DNA: TGTGCCAGCTCACCGCGGGACAGGGACGACGAGCAGTACTTC. This rearrangement joins TRBV18 to TRBJ2-7, with TRBD1 identical over 9 bases. Germline CDR1 is KGHSH and CDR2 is LQKENI. Trimming took 3 bases from V and 5 from J; bases not matched to a gene: 5. CDR3 length equals 14 residues.

CDR3: CASEGQMNTEAFF. The CDR3 coding sequence is TGTGCCAGCGAAGGACAAATGAACACTGAAGCTTTCTTT. The chain joins TRBV6-5 to TRBJ1-1, with a weak D call TRBD1 (5 bases). V gave up 8 bases and J gave up 0 bases, with 10 bases separating them. CDR3 length equals 13 residues. Germline values: CDR1 MNHEY, CDR2 SVGAGI.

This chain connects TRBV2 to TRBJ1-5; weak D call: TRBD1 (5 bases). CDR1 SNHLY and CDR2 FYNNEI come from the germline V gene. V gave up 6 bases and J gave up 8 bases, with 17 bases separating them. The CDR3 sequence is 14 residues long. In nucleotides, the CDR3 is TGTGCCAGCAGCCTCAGGGCCGCGGGAAAGCCCCAGCATTTT. This codes for CASSLRAAGKPQHF.

V and J are TRBV23-1 and TRBJ1-4, with D possibly TRBD1 on 6 matching bases. TRBV23-1 is an ORF, and what it does is uncertain. Trimming removed 2 bases from V and 8 bases from J, with 15 bases in between. The CDR3 sequence is 15 residues long. CDR3 coding DNA: TGCGCCAGCAGTCAAAACCCAGGGGAAACGGAAAAACTGTTTTTT. This encodes CASSQNPGETEKLFF.

This clone was seen only a few times. CDR3 protein: CASSQDQGGYTF. The DNA of the CDR3 is TGTGCCAGCAGCCAAGATCAGGGTGGCTACACCTTC. The chain is built from TRBV3-1 (or the pseudogene TRBV3-2) and TRBJ1-2; the D gene is possibly TRBD1 (5 bases). V dropped 0 bases and J dropped 7 bases, with 6 bases sitting between them. This CDR3 region has 12 residues. Germline V gene sequence: CDR1 LGHDT, CDR2 YNNKEL (reference sequence).

The chain has TRBV18 and TRBJ1-2; unclear D gene. The CDR3 loop spans 17 amino acids. The ends were cut back, 0 bases at V and 3 bases at J, with 17 bases in the middle. Per the germline V gene, CDR1 is KGHSH and CDR2 is LQKENI. CDR3 region: CASSPPNRGRFDYGYTF. CDR3 sequence (DNA): TGTGCCAGCTCACCACCGAATCGGGGTCGATTTGACTATGGCTACACCTTC.

V is TRBV30 and J is TRBJ1-3; 9 bases are a match to TRBD1. This CDR3 contains 14 residues. CDR1 and CDR2 from the germline V gene are GTSNPN and SVGIG (reference sequence). V was pared by 5 bases and J by 4 bases, with 6 bases of the junction left unmatched. In DNA, the CDR3 is TGTGCCTGGGGACAGGGGATGGTGGGAAACACCATATATTTT. It codes for CAWGQGMVGNTIYF.

The chain is built from TRBV30 and TRBJ1-2; D ambiguous. The CDR3 extends over 13 amino acids. Germline CDR1 reads GTSNPN; CDR2 reads SVGIG (reference sequence). Trimming left V 4 bases short and J 8 bases short, with 17 bases between. The CDR3 reads CAWKILAGIGYTF. CDR3 DNA sequence: TGTGCCTGGAAAATCCTGGCAGGCATCGGCTACACCTTC.

The genes are TRBV5-1 and TRBJ1-2; D remains ambiguous. Trimming stripped 1 base from V and 2 bases from J, with 6 bases between. Per the germline V gene, CDR1 is SGHRS and CDR2 is YFSETQ. The CDR3 spans 13 residues. CDR3 region: CASSLRPNYGYTF. The CDR3 DNA reads TGCGCCAGCAGCTTGAGACCGAACTATGGCTACACCTTC.